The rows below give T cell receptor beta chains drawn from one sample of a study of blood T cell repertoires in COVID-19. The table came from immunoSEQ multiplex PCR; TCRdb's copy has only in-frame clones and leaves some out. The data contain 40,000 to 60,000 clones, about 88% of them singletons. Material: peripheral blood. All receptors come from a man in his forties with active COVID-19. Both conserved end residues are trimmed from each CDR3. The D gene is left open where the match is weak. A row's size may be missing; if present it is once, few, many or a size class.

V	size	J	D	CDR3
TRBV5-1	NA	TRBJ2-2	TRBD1	ASSSTGDPNTGELF
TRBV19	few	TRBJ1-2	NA	ASTQEGGYT
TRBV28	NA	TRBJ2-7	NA	ASSPLVSGPSYEQY
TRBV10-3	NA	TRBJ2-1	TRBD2	AISEPSREGMRGWQF
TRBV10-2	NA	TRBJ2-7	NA	ASSVGGLVPSYEQY
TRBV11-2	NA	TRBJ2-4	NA	ASSLAVAGMNIQY
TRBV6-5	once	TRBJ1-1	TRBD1	ASSYTLTGGGTEAF
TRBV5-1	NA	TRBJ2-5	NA	ASSAGRETQY
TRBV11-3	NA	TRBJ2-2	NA	ASSLASPLEGELF
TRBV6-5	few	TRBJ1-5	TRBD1	ASRDRAQEEAQH
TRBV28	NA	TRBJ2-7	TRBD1	ASSSRTGGIYEQY
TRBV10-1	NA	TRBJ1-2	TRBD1	ASSELWTGRGDGYT
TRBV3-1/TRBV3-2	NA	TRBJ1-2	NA	ASSPESGNGYT
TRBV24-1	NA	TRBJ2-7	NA	ATSDRSSYLVNEQY
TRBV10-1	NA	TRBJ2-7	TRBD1	ASSEGTGVYEQY
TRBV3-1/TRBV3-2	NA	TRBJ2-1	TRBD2	ASSQEVRVAGNEQF
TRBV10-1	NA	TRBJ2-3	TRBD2	ASSDVPGGNTDTQY
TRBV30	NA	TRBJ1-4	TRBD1	AWSGTGDATNEKLF
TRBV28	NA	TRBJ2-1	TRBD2	ASSFTSSGYNEQF
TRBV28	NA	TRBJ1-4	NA	ASSFRRYLEKLF
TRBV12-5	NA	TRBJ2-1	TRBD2	ASGSGLEQF
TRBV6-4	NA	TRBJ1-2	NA	ASKPGSRGGGYT
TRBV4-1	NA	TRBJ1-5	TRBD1	ASSREMGQGARSNQPQH
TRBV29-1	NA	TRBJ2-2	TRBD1	SVTGQDDGTGELF
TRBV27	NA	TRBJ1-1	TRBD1	ASRRGDRLNTEAF
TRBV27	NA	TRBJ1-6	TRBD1	ASSSDRGGSPLH
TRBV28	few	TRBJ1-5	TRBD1	ASRNYRTGNQPQH
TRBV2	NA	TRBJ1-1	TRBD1	ASLRQGGNTEAF
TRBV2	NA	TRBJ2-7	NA	ASSEGLRGPNYEQY
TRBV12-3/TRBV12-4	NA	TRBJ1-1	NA	ATRLGGLTEAF
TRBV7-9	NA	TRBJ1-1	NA	ASSLVRGTSSEAF
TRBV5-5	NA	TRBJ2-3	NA	ASSQGQGTDTQY
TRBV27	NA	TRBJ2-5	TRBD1	ASSSRTGGRETQY
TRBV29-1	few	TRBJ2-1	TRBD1	STDRGANEQF
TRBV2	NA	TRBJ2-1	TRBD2	ASSDTSDDNEQF
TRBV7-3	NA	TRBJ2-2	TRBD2	ASSLGTSNTGELF
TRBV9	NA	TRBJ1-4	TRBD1	ASSSGQGVSNEKLF
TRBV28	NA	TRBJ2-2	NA	ASSLLVLRAGGTGELF
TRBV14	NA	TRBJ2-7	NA	ASSQVGGRVHEQY
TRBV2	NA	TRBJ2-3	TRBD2	ASSNQGGSGSSTDTQY
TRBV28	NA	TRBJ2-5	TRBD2	ASTEAGGPRETQY
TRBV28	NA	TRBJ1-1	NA	ASSQTGIRTEAF
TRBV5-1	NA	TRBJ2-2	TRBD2	ASSFGLAGGTGELF
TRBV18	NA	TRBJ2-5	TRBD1	ASSPGTGGQETQY
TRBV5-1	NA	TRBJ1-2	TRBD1	ASSLSTGGGQHNYGYT
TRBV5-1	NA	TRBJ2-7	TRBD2	ASSLGTSGYEQY
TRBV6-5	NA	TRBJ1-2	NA	ASSSGGSFDGYT
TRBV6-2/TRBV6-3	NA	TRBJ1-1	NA	ASSFPQGNTEAF
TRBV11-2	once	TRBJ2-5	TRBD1	ASRGTGQETQY
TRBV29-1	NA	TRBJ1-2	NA	SVELGEDGYT
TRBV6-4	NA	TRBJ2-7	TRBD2	ASPSGRLPYEQY
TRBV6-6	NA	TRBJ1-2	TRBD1	ASRRTGGNYGYT
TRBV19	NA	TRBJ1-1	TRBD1	ASSIRTGPTEAF
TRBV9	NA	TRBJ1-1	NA	ASSLSGNTEAF
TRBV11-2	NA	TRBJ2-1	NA	ASTQVRAGNNEQF
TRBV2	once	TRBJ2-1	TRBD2	ASIPGLAVNNEQF